The T cell receptor beta chain described here comes from a study of human T cells and chemical hapten exposure. Study conclusions and caveats: Patch test scores rose with PT1 expanded TCR counts, a positive correlation. Expanded TCRs clustered into significantly more large CDR3 similarity groups than controls, the analysis revealed.

As for this clonotype: Its antigen is unidentified.

Time point indicated: patch test 3, about 24 weeks after DPC sensitization. Treatment of the sample: therapeutic diphenylcyclopropenone sensitization with weekly scalp DPC. Every patch test was put on after a blood sample was taken. MiXCR, applied by TCRdb to the RACE reads, yields one record per CDR3 protein. The sample lists some 89,000 distinct CDR3 sequences, 27% seen once, with 10% to 13% in the top ten. The sequence was collected from a man between 35 and 55 years old with alopecia areata. Some clones in this sample may be carry-over from other donors' samples. The specimen was whole blood, collected in connection with sensitization to the hapten diphenylcyclopropenone (DPC).

Here the CDR3 DNA reads TGTGCCAGTAGTATAGTAACAGGGCAAGAGACCCAGTACTTC. The encoded protein is CASSIVTGQETQYF. V usage is TRBV19 and J usage is TRBJ2-5, with D perhaps matching TRBD1 (6 bases). The germline V gene has CDR1 LNHDA and CDR2 SQIVND (reference sequence). This CDR3 spans 14 amino acids. Trimming shortened V by 1 base and J by 2 bases, and 8 bases separated the two germline ends. The full variable domain, rest sourced from reference TRBV19 and TRBJ2-5, is DGGITQSPKYLFRKEGQNVTLSCEQNLNHDAMYWYRQDPGQGLRLIYYSQIVNDFQKGDIAEGYSVSREKKESFPLTVTSAQKNPTAFYLCASSIVTGQETQYFGPGTRLLVL.